Shown below are 15 T cell receptor beta chains from a single sample sequenced in a study of cytomegalovirus exposure and HLA in healthy donors. A multiplex PCR was run with 60 Vbeta primers and 13 Jbeta primers. Produced via immunoSEQ multiplex PCR; TCRdb's table is partial and in-frame only. The sample contains about 90,000 clones, around two thirds of which appear only once. The sample comprised PBMCs. Every receptor here comes from a woman aged 25 to 39 in good health and CMV-seropositive.

The chain has TRBV19 and TRBJ1-3, with TRBD1 identical over 9 bases. J was trimmed by 2 bases and V by 4 bases; bases with no gene match: 3. There are 15 residues in the CDR3. Germline CDR1 and CDR2: LNHDA and SQIVND (reference sequence). The CDR3: CASSRGQGAGNTIYF. The CDR3 DNA is TGTGCCAGTAGTAGGGGACAGGGCGCTGGAAACACCATATATTTT.

V usage is TRBV7-9 and J usage is TRBJ1-2; 9 bases are shared with TRBD1. V lost 5 bases to trimming and J lost 0 bases; unmatched junction nucleotides: 7. The CDR3 covers 16 residues. The germline gives CDR1 SEHNR, CDR2 FQNEAQ (reference sequence). The CDR3 loop reads CASSLRQGGSNYGYTF. The CDR3 region has the DNA TGTGCCAGCAGCCTTCGACAGGGGGGGTCTAACTATGGCTACACCTTC.

This clone was seen more than once but under ten times. The chain employs TRBV28 and TRBJ1-2; TRBD1 matches 9 bases. The germline V gene has CDR1 MDHEN and CDR2 SYDVKM. V dropped 4 bases and J dropped 8; count of bases not matched to a gene: 11. This CDR3 comprises 15 residues. CDR3 in DNA: TGTGCCAGCAGTTCCCCTACAGGGGGCTCCAGGGGCTACACCTTC. Protein product: CASSSPTGGSRGYTF.

The V and J genes are TRBV4-3 and TRBJ2-7; the match to TRBD1 covers 7 bases. Germline V gene data show CDR1 as LGHNA and CDR2 as YSLEER. Germline trimming cut 0 bases from V and 4 bases from J; bases unmatched to any gene: 6. This CDR3 has 15 amino acids. The CDR3 DNA reads TGCGCCAGCAGCCAAGATAAAGGGGGCATGTACGAGCAGTACTTC. It translates to CASSQDKGGMYEQYF.

V gene TRBV5-4 combines with J gene TRBJ1-2; no clear D. The CDR3 is 15 residues long. Germline V gene lookup returns CDR1 SGHNT and CDR2 YYREEE (reference sequence). Deletions cut 0 bases from V and 1 base from J, with 10 bases between. Here the CDR3 reads CASSLGAELNYGYTF. In nucleotides, the CDR3 is TGTGCCAGCAGCTTGGGGGCAGAGCTTAACTATGGCTACACCTTC. Full variable domain (remainder filled in from reference TRBV5-4 and TRBJ1-2): ETGVTQSPTHLIKTRGQQVTLRCSSQSGHNTVSWYQQALGQGPQFIFQYYREEENGRGNFPPRFSGLQFPNYSSELNVNALELDDSALYLCASSLGAELNYGYTFGSGTRLTVV.

V usage is TRBV7-2 and J usage is TRBJ2-7, with 7 nucleotides matching TRBD1. Looked up from germline, CDR1 is SGHTA and CDR2 is FQGNSA. This CDR3 spans 14 amino acids. With 1 base clipped from V and 2 bases from J, the junction kept 2 bases outside the gene matches. The CDR3 DNA sequence: TGTGCCAGCAGCTTAGACAGGGGAACCTACGAGCAGTACTTC. This sequence encodes CASSLDRGTYEQYF.

V gene TRBV19 combines with J gene TRBJ2-7; D is perhaps TRBD2 (6 bases). CDR3 size: 15 residues. V lost 1 base, J lost 0 bases, and 10 bases lay in between. Germline lookup yields CDR1 LNHDA and CDR2 SQIVND (reference sequence). The CDR3 coding sequence is TGTGCCAGTAGTATAGGGACCGGGAGCTCCTACGAGCAGTACTTC. As protein: CASSIGTGSSYEQYF.

The chain recombines TRBV4-1 with TRBJ2-3; D unresolved. Germline lookup yields CDR1 MGHRA and CDR2 YSYEKL. Trimming took 0 bases from V and 4 from J, leaving 11 bases between them. The CDR3 length is 15 residues. The CDR3 sequence is CASSQDWASADTQYF. Written as DNA, the CDR3 is TGCGCCAGCAGCCAAGATTGGGCCTCCGCAGATACGCAGTATTTT.

V gene TRBV4-1 combines with J gene TRBJ1-4; D not resolved. The CDR3 extends over 13 amino acids. CDR1 is MGHRA, CDR2 YSYEKL, per germline. V lost 1 base to trimming and J lost 7 bases, with 7 bases between them. The CDR3: CASSQGTPEKLFF. The CDR3 DNA reads as TGCGCCAGCAGCCAAGGAACTCCTGAAAAACTGTTTTTT.

The chain recombines TRBV18 with TRBJ1-4; 7 bases are shared with TRBD1. CDR1 is KGHSH, CDR2 LQKENI, per germline. Germline trimming cut 4 bases from V and 7 bases from J; bases unmatched to any gene: 3. This CDR3 region has 13 residues. The CDR3 spells CASSRGQTEKLFF. The CDR3 coding sequence is TGTGCCAGCTCACGGGGACAGACTGAAAAACTGTTTTTT.

This clone turned up a few times. The chain couples TRBV28 to TRBJ1-2, with unresolved D. CDR3 size: 11 residues. The germline V and J ends were trimmed by 6 bases and 8 bases, with 10 bases remaining between them. Germline CDR1 MDHEN, CDR2 SYDVKM. The CDR3 here is CASRLGRGYTF. In DNA form, the CDR3 reads TGTGCCAGCAGGCTAGGGAGGGGCTACACCTTC.

V and J are TRBV5-1 and TRBJ1-1; weak D call: TRBD1 (6 bases). The V and J ends lost 4 bases and 5 bases respectively, with 21 bases between them. CDR1 and CDR2 from the germline V gene are SGHRS and YFSETQ. The CDR3 loop spans 16 amino acids. The CDR3 is CASSLRSQGRETEAFF. In DNA form, the CDR3 reads TGCGCCAGCAGCCTAAGGTCCCAGGGGCGCGAGACTGAAGCTTTCTTT.

This chain joins TRBV25-1 and TRBJ2-5; D gene ambiguous. The J call may be in error: the DNA end matches TRBJ2-7 better. CDR3 size: 16 residues. Germline V gives CDR1 MGHDK, CDR2 SYGVNS. CDR3 protein: CASSDGFRIPNYEQYF. The DNA for the CDR3 is TGTGCCAGCAGTGACGGTTTCCGAATCCCCAATTACGAGCAGTACTTC.

This clone has only one observation. One junction end disagrees with the germline gene, perhaps due to a read error. The chain uses TRBV7-9 and TRBJ2-1, with 9 bases identical to TRBD1. Germline CDR1 SEHNR, CDR2 FQNEAQ (reference sequence). The CDR3 sequence is 15 residues long. As DNA, the CDR3 is TGTTCCAGCAGTCGAGGGGACAGGGATCGCGATGAGCAGTTCTTC. It yields the protein CSSSRGDRDRDEQFF.

The V call is TRBV5-4, the J call TRBJ2-2, with a tentative D call TRBD2 (5 bases). V lost 4 bases and J 3 bases, leaving 16 bases between the germline ends. Germline V gene lookup returns CDR1 SGHNT and CDR2 YYREEE (reference sequence). The CDR3 extends over 16 amino acids. The CDR3 spells CASSPSGLEDTGELFF. As DNA, the CDR3 is TGTGCCAGCAGCCCCTCAGGTTTGGAGGACACCGGGGAGCTGTTTTTT.